Reported below is one T cell receptor beta chain. The CDR3 runs 20 residues. V shed 2 bases, J shed 5 bases, and the junction held 23 bases outside the gene matches. Germline values: CDR1 MRHNA, CDR2 SNTAGT. This entry is derived from a study of blood T cell repertoires in COVID-19. At the level of the study: Acute and convalescent COVID-19 samples came from the United States, Italy and Spain. From T cells, B-cell-depleted T cells, or PBMCs came the material, which was cDNA or gDNA.

Authors' processing steps: Researchers report that nucleated cell counts were estimated from reference gene primer amplification. Libraries were prepared by immunoSEQ multiplex PCR; TCRdb keeps only in-frame clonotypes and omits some of them. For V, J and clone size, that table is used; D and trimming come from the DNA. The sample has about 56,000 clones; about 90% are singletons. This clonotype was obtained from a human donor in a cohort sampled during active COVID-19. The V and J genes are TRBV6-4 and TRBJ2-5; the match to TRBD1 covers 7 bases. Specimen: peripheral blood. CDR3 coding DNA: TGTGCCAGCAGTGACCGGTTTCGATGGTGGGACAGTCCCAACGCGGAGACCCAGTACTTC. Translating it yields CASSDRFRWWDSPNAETQYF.